The 16 T cell receptor beta chains below come from one sample, sequenced in a study of cytomegalovirus exposure and HLA in healthy donors. 13 Jbeta primers and 60 Vbeta primers were used for the PCR. Some clones are missing from TCRdb's copy, which holds only in-frame ones; the method was immunoSEQ multiplex PCR. In total, the table holds 120,000 or so clones. Specimen: PBMCs. All receptors derive from a man aged 18 to 30 in good health and CMV-seronegative.

The genes are TRBV10-3 and TRBJ2-3; 7 nucleotides match TRBD1. With V trimmed by 6 bases and J by 5 bases, 11 bases remained unmatched. CDR1 is ENHRY, CDR2 SYGVKD, per germline. The CDR3 is 15 residues long. In nucleotides, the CDR3 is TGTGCCATCAGCGATCTTAACCGGGACAGAGATACGCAGTATTTT. Residues: CAISDLNRDRDTQYF.

The genes are TRBV6-1 and TRBJ1-5, with TRBD1 identical over 8 bases. The germline gives CDR1 MNHNS, CDR2 SASEGT. The CDR3 contains 15 residues. The V and J ends lost 4 bases and 7 bases, in that order; junction bases with no gene match: 9. CDR3 sequence reads: CASSGERTGFQPQHF. The CDR3 DNA sequence: TGTGCCAGCAGTGGCGAAAGGACAGGGTTCCAGCCCCAGCATTTT.

This chain connects TRBV29-1 to TRBJ2-3; unclear D gene. Trimming removed 4 bases at V and 0 bases at J, with 5 bases between. This CDR3 comprises 12 residues. Germline assignment: CDR1 SQVTM and CDR2 ANQGSEA. CDR3 coding DNA: TGCAGCGTTGCTTCGAGCACAGATACGCAGTATTTT. Protein product: CSVASSTDTQYF.

The chain couples TRBV27 to TRBJ1-1; 7 bases are shared with TRBD1. The V gene end was trimmed by 5 bases and the J gene end by 3 bases; junction bases not matched to a gene: 6. The CDR3 is 14 amino acids. From germline, CDR1 is MNHEY and CDR2 SMNVEV (reference sequence). The CDR3 bases are TGTGCCAGCAGTCGATACAGGGGTGACACTGAAGCTTTCTTT. This gives the protein CASSRYRGDTEAFF.

The V and J genes are TRBV6-1 and TRBJ2-3; D gene ambiguous. Trimming pared 1 base from V and 2 bases from J, leaving 10 bases between. The CDR3 is 15 residues long. CDR1 is MNHNS, CDR2 SASEGT, per germline. The CDR3 here is CASSEDRSSTDTQYF. The CDR3 DNA is TGTGCCAGCAGTGAAGACAGATCTTCCACAGATACGCAGTATTTT.

The chain recombines TRBV7-9 with TRBJ1-5, with D hard to call. Germline values: CDR1 SEHNR, CDR2 FQNEAQ (reference sequence). V dropped 4 bases and J dropped 7 bases, with 8 bases sitting between them. This CDR3 is 12 amino acids long. The CDR3 loop is CASSSFQQPQHF. CDR3 bases: TGTGCCAGCAGCTCCTTTCAGCAGCCCCAGCATTTT.

This sequence joins TRBV7-9 and TRBJ1-3; D possibly corresponds to TRBD1 (5 bases). V shed 6 bases and J shed 2 bases, with 8 bases lying between them. This CDR3 is built from 13 residues. From germline, CDR1 is SEHNR and CDR2 FQNEAQ (reference sequence). In DNA, the CDR3 is TGTGCCAGCAGTGGGACTCCTGGAAACACCATATATTTT. It codes for CASSGTPGNTIYF.

The chain joins TRBV28 to TRBJ1-1; the D gene is possibly TRBD1 (6 bases). Trimming removed 8 bases at V and 1 base at J, with 20 bases between. CDR1 is MDHEN and CDR2 is SYDVKM in the germline V gene. CDR3 length: 16 residues. The CDR3 DNA sequence: TGTGCCAGCGAATCCTTTCCGGGACAACGGAACACTGAAGCTTTCTTT. Its protein product is CASESFPGQRNTEAFF.

As regards this clone: Relative to the germline gene, one junction end is altered; a read error may explain this. The chain carries TRBV19 and TRBJ1-3, with TRBD1 matching 7 bases. CDR1 is LNHDA, CDR2 SQIVND, per germline (reference sequence). CDR3 length equals 12 residues. This CDR3 is CASSFLTGTWHF. The CDR3 DNA sequence: TGTGCCAGTAGTTTCCTGACAGGGACGTGGCATTTT.

CDR3 bases: TGTGCCAGCAGCTTCCCGGGACTAGCGGGGTCTAGCTCCTACAATGAGCAGTTCTTC. This encodes CASSFPGLAGSSSYNEQFF. V gene TRBV7-9 combines with J gene TRBJ2-1; 13 nucleotides line up with TRBD2. Looked up from germline, CDR1 is SEHNR and CDR2 is FQNEAQ (reference sequence). This CDR3 is 19 amino acids long. V lost 3 bases and J lost 0; bases outside the gene matches: 8.

The rearrangement uses TRBV9 and TRBJ1-2; 7 positions match TRBD1. The length of the CDR3 is 14 residues. Germline lookup yields CDR1 SGDLS and CDR2 YYNGEE. Germline trimming cut 3 bases from V and 4 bases from J; bases unmatched to any gene: 6. DNA of the CDR3: TGTGCCAGCAGCGCGGGACAGTCAGGCTATGGCTACACCTTC. As protein: CASSAGQSGYGYTF.

The chain employs TRBV28 and TRBJ2-5; D gene ambiguous. Germline lookup yields CDR1 MDHEN and CDR2 SYDVKM. V lost 3 bases and J 4 bases, leaving 15 bases between the germline ends. CDR3 length equals 15 residues. The CDR3 is CASSLVTRMGETQYF. The CDR3 DNA follows: TGTGCCAGCAGTTTGGTCACGAGGATGGGAGAGACCCAGTACTTC.

This chain links TRBV7-8 with TRBJ1-4, with 10 nucleotides matching TRBD1. J was trimmed by 7 bases and V by 2 bases; bases with no gene match: 4. Germline V CDR1 and CDR2: SGHVS, FQNEAQ. This CDR3 comprises 15 residues. The CDR3 bases are TGTGCCAGCAGCTTAAGGACAGGGGGAAGTGAAAAACTGTTTTTT. It translates to CASSLRTGGSEKLFF. Filled out from reference TRBV7-8 and TRBJ1-4, the complete variable domain reads GAGVSQSPRYKVAKRGQDVALRCDPISGHVSLFWYQQALGQGPEFLTYFQNEAQLDKSGLPSDRFFAERPEGSVSTLKIQRTQQEDSAVYLCASSLRTGGSEKLFFGSGTQLSVL.

The chain carries TRBV5-6 and TRBJ2-7; a weak D match, TRBD2 (7 bases). This CDR3 contains 16 residues. The germline gives CDR1 SGHDT, CDR2 YYEEEE. The V end was cut by 4 bases, the J end by 5 bases, with 22 bases between. The CDR3 nucleotides read TGTGCCAGCAGCCGGCAGGGGAGAGGGAGGGCCCACGAGCAGTACTTC. Translating it yields CASSRQGRGRAHEQYF.

The chain couples TRBV27 to TRBJ2-7; D perhaps matches TRBD2 (6 bases). Trimming shortened V by 0 bases and J by 2 bases, and 11 bases separated the two germline ends. Germline V gene data show CDR1 as MNHEY and CDR2 as SMNVEV (reference sequence). The CDR3 spans 15 residues. CDR3 in DNA: TGTGCCAGCAGTTTATCGTCCGGGAGCGCCTACGAGCAGTACTTC. This gives the protein CASSLSSGSAYEQYF.

The gene calls are TRBV10-1 and TRBJ2-7; maybe TRBD2 (6 bases). The CDR3 is made up of 13 amino acids. Germline CDR1 and CDR2: WNHNN and SYGVQD (reference sequence). Trimming took off 5 bases at V and 1 base at J, with 9 bases between the two ends. The CDR3 DNA reads TGCGCCAGCAGTATTGGACTATCCTACGAGCAGTACTTC. It translates to CASSIGLSYEQYF.